These 5 T cell receptor beta chains were all obtained from the same sample, sequenced in a study of post-analysis software for immune sequencing data. These receptors lack a known antigen. General observations from the study: Controls had lower frequencies than patients of about 5 TRBV segments, which included TRBV5-6, TRBV5-1 and TRBV20-1.

Unique molecular identifiers featured in each of the TCR beta cDNA libraries. One entry per CDR3 protein results from TCRdb running MiXCR on the PCR reads. The table lists over 150,000 distinct CDR3 sequences, roughly 30% of them singletons. Sequencing used blood. Receptor source: a girl between 10 and 17 years old with multiple sclerosis.

The V gene is TRBV12-3 or TRBV12-4, the J gene TRBJ2-3, with a weak D call TRBD1 (5 bases). The V end lost 3 bases, the J end lost 2 bases, and 12 bases lay between the germline ends. CDR3 length: 15 residues. CDR3 amino acids: CASSLGQTYTDTQYF. CDR3 bases: TGTGCCAGCAGTTTGGGGCAGACATACACAGATACGCAGTATTTT.

This clonotype was seen at least ten times. The chain has TRBV20-1 and TRBJ1-4; TRBD1 might be the D (6 bases). CDR1 and CDR2 from the germline V gene are DFQATT and SNEGSKA (reference sequence). There are 14 residues in the CDR3. Trimming removed 5 bases at V and 10 bases at J, with 20 bases between. The CDR3 coding sequence is TGCAGTGCTTCTTTAGCCAGGGGCAATCGAAAACTGTTTTTT. It codes for CSASLARGNRKLFF.

The chain recombines TRBV24-1 with TRBJ1-1; D unclear. The CDR3 length is 13 residues. Germline V CDR1 and CDR2: KGHDR, SFDVKD. The V end lost 4 bases, the J end lost 4 bases, and 9 bases lay between the germline ends. The CDR3 reads CATSDTTGTEAFF. CDR3 nucleotide sequence: TGTGCCACCAGTGACACTACGGGCACTGAAGCTTTCTTT.

In this sample, this clonotype turned up many times. J is TRBJ2-5 and V is TRBV4-1; D is possibly TRBD1 or TRBD2 (7 bases each). V lost 1 base and J lost 5, with 14 bases in between. The CDR3 consists of 15 residues. Germline lookup yields CDR1 MGHRA and CDR2 YSYEKL. In DNA form, the CDR3 reads TGCGCCAGCAGCCAAGGGGAGGGGGCGTGGGAGACCCAGTACTTC. Encoded protein: CASSQGEGAWETQYF.

The genes are TRBV19 and TRBJ1-1; no clear D gene. V shed 4 bases and J shed 3 bases, with 9 bases lying between them. This CDR3 is 13 amino acids long. Germline assignment: CDR1 LNHDA and CDR2 SQIVND (reference sequence). Here the CDR3 DNA reads TGTGCCAGTAGTACACGGAGGGACACTGAAGCTTTCTTT. Protein product: CASSTRRDTEAFF.